This T cell receptor (beta chain) is from a study of Ad26.COV2.S vaccination and SARS-CoV-2 variants. In the study overall: A COV1001 Ad26.COV2.S trial-arm participant provided the sample. Donor got 5x10^10 or 1x10^11 viral particles of Ad26.COV2.S. Overall study findings and caveats: In TCR breadth and depth analyses, total T cell responses may have been underestimated.

Profiled with immunoSEQ multiplex PCR; TCRdb holds only in-frame clones, not every one. The table lists over 400,000 clones, less than 95% of them singletons. CDR1 is SEHNR and CDR2 is FQNEAQ in the germline V gene (reference sequence). The CDR3 runs to 13 residues. Trimming cost V 1 base and J 10 bases, with 11 bases left between them. Treatment meaning: roughly 19 received Ad26.COV2.S at low or high dose, single or two shots; several received placebo; per-sample allocation not given. The samples were gathered on day 63 after the first injection of vaccine or placebo. An adult of 18-55 years in Boston served as donor. Remarks on this clone: Its antigen is as yet unknown.

Sequenced material: peripheral blood, taken in a trial of Ad26.COV2.S vaccine versus placebo. The clonotype comes from a person aged 18-60 years who received the Ad26.COV2.S COVID-19 vaccine or a placebo. V gene TRBV7-9 combines with J gene TRBJ2-1, with D unclear. CDR3 residues: CASSLGSRLEQFF. DNA of the CDR3: TGTGCCAGCAGCTTAGGCTCTAGGTTGGAGCAGTTCTTC.